This TCR beta chain emerged from a study of blood T cell repertoires in COVID-19. In the study overall: Collection of acute and convalescent COVID-19 samples took place in the United States, Italy and Spain.

TCRdb's copy holds only in-frame clones and misses some; the assay was immunoSEQ multiplex PCR. Of over 100,000 clones in the sample, roughly 69% were seen once. This CDR3 spans 15 amino acids. The V gene's germline CDR1 is MDHEN and CDR2 SYDVKM. V lost 3 bases, J lost 4 bases, and 8 bases stayed unmatched. The chain uses TRBV28 and TRBJ1-2, with TRBD1 matching 7 bases. The sequence was collected from a woman aged 70-85 years with acute or convalescent COVID-19. Sequencing used peripheral blood. CDR3 in amino acids: CASSLRQGTGYGYTF. As DNA, the CDR3 is TGTGCCAGCAGTTTGCGACAGGGTACTGGCTATGGCTACACCTTC.